The 3 T cell receptor beta chains below all came from one sample that was sequenced in a study of response to subunit inactivated influenza vaccine. Using its own MiXCR run on the RT-PCR reads, TCRdb lists one record per CDR3 protein. The table shows 200,000 to 250,000 distinct CDR3 sequences, with 12% occurring only once. Sequences were derived from non-naive T cells sorted from PBMCs, sampled 14 days before vaccination. The source of these receptors is a middle-aged man who received an inactivated influenza vaccine.

This clonotype was found many times. The rearrangement uses TRBV4-1 and TRBJ1-4, with 9 bases that match TRBD1. The CDR3 loop spans 17 amino acids. Germline CDR1 reads MGHRA; CDR2 reads YSYEKL. The J segment lost 0 bases and the V segment lost 7 bases, leaving 9 bases of the junction unmatched. The CDR3 region is CASTGTGILATNEKLFF. The DNA of the CDR3 is TGCGCCAGCACCGGGACAGGGATTCTTGCAACTAATGAAAAACTGTTTTTT.

The chain couples TRBV7-6 to TRBJ2-3; 8 bases map to TRBD2. CDR1 and CDR2 from the germline V gene are SGHVS and FNYEAQ. Losses at the gene ends were 5 bases for V and 5 bases for J; bases not matched to a gene: 12. The CDR3 loop spans 16 amino acids. CDR3 nucleotides: TGTGCCAGCAGCCCCCTCCTGCGGGGGGCCGTAGATACGCAGTATTTT. Translation: CASSPLLRGAVDTQYF. Using reference TRBV7-6 and TRBJ2-3 for the parts outside the CDR3, the full variable domain is GAGVSQSPRYKVTKRGQDVALRCDPISGHVSLYWYRQALGQGPEFLTYFNYEAQQDKSGLPNDRFSAERPEGSISTLTIQRTEQRDSAMYRCASSPLLRGAVDTQYFGPGTRLTVL.

This clonotype was seen many times. This chain joins TRBV20-1 and TRBJ2-5; D tentatively reads TRBD1 or TRBD2 (6 bases each). V lost 0 bases and J lost 5, with 13 bases in between. CDR3 length: 14 amino acids. Germline V gene data show CDR1 as DFQATT and CDR2 as SNEGSKA (reference sequence). The CDR3 loop is CSAREWGARETQYF. The CDR3, as DNA: TGCAGTGCTAGAGAATGGGGGGCACGGGAGACCCAGTACTTC.